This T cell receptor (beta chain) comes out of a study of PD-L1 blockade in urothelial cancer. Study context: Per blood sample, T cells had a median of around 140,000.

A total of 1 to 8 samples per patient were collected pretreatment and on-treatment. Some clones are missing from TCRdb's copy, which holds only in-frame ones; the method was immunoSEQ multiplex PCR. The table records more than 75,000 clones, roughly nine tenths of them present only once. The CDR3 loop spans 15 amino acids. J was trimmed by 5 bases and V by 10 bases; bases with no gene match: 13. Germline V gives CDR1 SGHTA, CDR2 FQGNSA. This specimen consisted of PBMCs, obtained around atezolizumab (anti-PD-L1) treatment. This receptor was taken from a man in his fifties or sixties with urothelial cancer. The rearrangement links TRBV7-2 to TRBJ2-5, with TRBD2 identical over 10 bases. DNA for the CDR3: TGTGCCACAAAGGGTTTTGGGACTAGCGTGGAGACCCAGTACTTC. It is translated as CATKGFGTSVETQYF.